This TCR beta chain was identified in a study of monozygotic twins with inflammatory bowel disease. Total RNA input per TCR library was around 3,500 ng. cDNA was produced in eight separate reactions per sample. Two rounds of nested PCR, of roughly 16 and 10 cycles, were run on TCRalpha and TCRbeta cDNA. TCRdb reanalyzed the 5' RACE reads and collapses them to one entry per CDR3 protein, without DNA. In total, the table holds about 110,000 distinct CDR3 sequences. The CDR3 totals 14 residues. CDR1 and CDR2 (germline): LNHNV, YYDKDF (reference sequence). The J gene is TRBJ2-1, the V gene TRBV15; the TRBD1 assignment by TCRdb is unverifiable without DNA. This clonotype was obtained from a human donor with ulcerative colitis or Crohn's disease, or a healthy co-twin of an affected twin (not recorded which). Sequencing was carried out using blood. The CDR3 loop is CATSWTDSYNEQFF. Together with reference TRBV15 and TRBJ2-1, the CDR3 gives the full variable domain: DAMVIQNPRYQVTQFGKPVTLSCSQTLNHNVMYWYQQKSSQAPKLLFHYYDKDFNNEADTPDNFQSRRPNTSFCFLDIRSPGLGDTAMYLCATSWTDSYNEQFFGPGTRLTVL.